Listed below are T cell receptor beta chains from one sample, sequenced in a study of neurological immune-mediated disorders. TCRdb reanalysed the 5' RACE reads using MiXCR and keeps one entry per CDR3 protein. The data contain 65,000 to 90,000 distinct CDR3 sequences, 5% to 5.5% of them singletons. Material: PBMCs. The source of these receptors is a woman in her 30s with multiple sclerosis. Each CDR3 is given with its conserved first and last residue. D genes are given only for firm matches. The size of a clone is reported for some rows only, either as once, few or many, or as a class for expanded clones.

TRBD2 | TRBJ2-7 | TRBV4-1 | few | TGCGCCAGCAGCCTAGCTAGCGGGAGTGAAGAGCAGTACTTC | CASSLASGSEEQYF
. | TRBJ2-3 | TRBV29-1 | . | TGCAGCGTTGTAGCAGGAGCAGATACGCAGTATTTT | CSVVAGADTQYF
. | TRBJ2-1 | TRBV20-1 | few | TGCAGTGCTAGAGGGTGGCGCAACTACAATGAGCAGTTCTTC | CSARGWRNYNEQFF
TRBD2 | TRBJ2-5 | TRBV7-6 | few | TGTGCCAGCAGCCGTCCTTTGGGACTAGACCAAGAGACCCAGTACTTC | CASSRPLGLDQETQYF
. | TRBJ2-2 | TRBV3-1 | . | TGTGCCAGCAGCCAAAATCTGTTGCGCTCCTCCGGGGAGCTGTTTTTT | CASSQNLLRSSGELFF
. | TRBJ2-1 | TRBV20-1 | medium-sized | TGCAGTGCTGGGAGGCTAGCCTCCTACAATGAGCAGTTCTTC | CSAGRLASYNEQFF
. | TRBJ1-1 | TRBV20-1 | many | TGCAGTGCTGTACAGGGCGAGGCGAACACTGAAGCTTTCTTT | CSAVQGEANTEAFF
TRBD1 | TRBJ2-1 | TRBV7-9 | few | TGTGCCAGCAGCTCATCGTCCGGGACAGGGGGCAATGAGCAGTTCTTC | CASSSSSGTGGNEQFF
. | TRBJ2-4 | TRBV12-3/TRBV12-4 | . | TGTGCCAGCAGTTTAAGTGCCTCCATGAAAATTCAGTACTTC | CASSLSASMKIQYF
. | TRBJ2-1 | TRBV20-1 | . | TGCAGTGCTGTGGGAGGTAGCTCCTACAATGAGCAGTTCTTC | CSAVGGSSYNEQFF
TRBD1 | TRBJ1-2 | TRBV3-1 | many | TGTGCCAGTCAGGACAGGGTATTTGGCTACACCTTC | CASQDRVFGYTF
TRBD1 | TRBJ1-1 | TRBV5-1 | many | TGCGCCAGCAGCCCGGAGCTTACAAGACAGGGGGGATATGTCATGAACACTGAAGCTTTCTTT | CASSPELTRQGGYVMNTEAFF
. | TRBJ1-2 | TRBV5-1 | many | TGCGCCAGCAGCAACGAGGCTAACTATGGCTACACCTTC | CASSNEANYGYTF
. | TRBJ1-2 | TRBV5-1 | many | TGCGCCAGCAATCCAGGGAACGACTATGGCTACACCTTC | CASNPGNDYGYTF
. | TRBJ2-1 | TRBV20-1 | many | TGCAGTGCTAGGGAGACCGGCAGAGGATACAATGAGCAGTTCTTC | CSARETGRGYNEQFF
TRBD1 | TRBJ1-4 | TRBV28 | many | TGTGCCAGCAGGGGACAGGGGCGGGATGAAAAACTGTTTTTT | CASRGQGRDEKLFF
. | TRBJ2-3 | TRBV29-1 | many | TGCAGCGCCGTAGGGGTTGGGTTGCGGGGCACAGATACGCAGTATTTT | CSAVGVGLRGTDTQYF
TRBD1 | TRBJ2-2 | TRBV5-6 | . | TGTGCCAGCAGCTATTGGACAGGGGGGAACACCGGGGAGCTGTTTTTT | CASSYWTGGNTGELFF
TRBD1 | TRBJ2-5 | TRBV7-7 | many | TGTGCCAGCAGCTTAGTGTCCCCGACAGGGAGCGAGACCCAGTACTTC | CASSLVSPTGSETQYF
. | TRBJ2-2 | TRBV6-2/TRBV6-3 | many | TGTGCCAGCAGGGCTTACGAGCTGTTTTTT | CASRAYELFF
. | TRBJ2-7 | TRBV6-5 | few | TGTGCCAGCAGTTCGGGAAAGGGGCAAGGCGAGCAGTACTTC | CASSSGKGQGEQYF
TRBD1 | TRBJ1-1 | TRBV28 | . | TGTGCCAGCAGTTTGGGGCGATGGACAGGGGGCGATTTATGGACTGAAGCTTTCTTT | CASSLGRWTGGDLWTEAFF
. | TRBJ1-5 | TRBV10-2 | many | TGCGCCAGCAGTGAGATCGGGGGGGCAGGGGCGCATTTT | CASSEIGGAGAHF
. | TRBJ2-1 | TRBV10-2 | . | TGCGCCAGCAGTGAGAAGGGGGGCTACAATGAGCAGTTCTTC | CASSEKGGYNEQFF
TRBD1 | TRBJ2-1 | TRBV20-1 | many | TGCAGTGCCAAGACCGGGACAGTGCGGTTCTTC | CSAKTGTVRFF
. | TRBJ2-5 | TRBV20-1 | . | TGCAGTGCTAGAGATCATGGGGGAGAGACCCAGTACTTC | CSARDHGGETQYF
TRBD2 | TRBJ2-1 | TRBV20-1 | many | TGCAGTGCTTCCTTTAGCGGGGGTTACAATGAGCAGTTCTTC | CSASFSGGYNEQFF
TRBD2 | TRBJ2-7 | TRBV11-2 | many | TGTGCCAGCAGCTTAGATCTAATCGGGACTAGCGGGAGAGGCGAGCAGTACTTC | CASSLDLIGTSGRGEQYF
. | TRBJ1-1 | TRBV5-1 | few | TGCGCCAGCAGCGGGACAAGTATGAACACTGAAGCTTTCTTT | CASSGTSMNTEAFF
. | TRBJ1-5 | TRBV29-1 | many | TGCAGCGCCGCAGGGGATAGCAATCAGCCCCAGCATTTT | CSAAGDSNQPQHF
. | TRBJ2-1 | TRBV7-2 | many | TGTGCCAGCATGATAGGGCCGGGAGCCTACAATGAGCAGTTCTTC | CASMIGPGAYNEQFF
TRBD2 | TRBJ2-3 | TRBV5-1 | many | TGCGCCAGCAGCAAAGCGACTAGCGTGGGCCCCGATACGCAGTATTTT | CASSKATSVGPDTQYF
. | TRBJ2-7 | TRBV3-1 | . | TGTGCCAGCAGCCCCGTCGGGGAGCGGGAGCAGTACTTC | CASSPVGEREQYF
. | TRBJ2-1 | TRBV7-8 | few | TGTGCCAGCAGCTTAGAAGAAGTATACAATGAGCAGTTCTTC | CASSLEEVYNEQFF
TRBD2 | TRBJ2-3 | TRBV5-1 | many | TGCGCCAGCAGCTCGGGACTAGCCCGGGATACGCAGTATTTT | CASSSGLARDTQYF
TRBD1 | TRBJ2-7 | TRBV2 | many | TGTGCCAGCAGTGAAGGGGGGACAGGGGGCGTCGAGCAGTACTTC | CASSEGGTGGVEQYF
. | TRBJ1-2 | TRBV5-1 | few | TGCGCCAGCAGCTTGGATCCTGGAGACTACTATGGCTACACCTTC | CASSLDPGDYYGYTF
. | TRBJ2-7 | TRBV20-1 | many | TGCAGTGCTAGAGATCTTAGCGACGAGCAGTACTTC | CSARDLSDEQYF
TRBD1 | TRBJ1-1 | TRBV18 | many | TGTGCCAGCTCACCCACAGGGGTTGCTGTGAACACTGAAGCTTTCTTT | CASSPTGVAVNTEAFF
TRBD2 | TRBJ2-7 | TRBV20-1 | many | TGCAGTGCTAGGGCGGGAGTGTCCTACGAGCAGTACTTC | CSARAGVSYEQYF
TRBD2 | TRBJ2-1 | TRBV20-1 | once | TGCAGTGCTAGACCGAAAAGCGGGAGGGCCAGTAATGAGCAGTTCTTC | CSARPKSGRASNEQFF
. | TRBJ1-2 | TRBV25-1 | . | TGTGCCAGCAGACAGAACTATGGCTACACCTTC | CASRQNYGYTF
. | TRBJ2-2 | TRBV30 | many | TGTGCCTGGAACGTAAGGGGACCCCTCAACACCGGGGAGCTGTTTTTT | CAWNVRGPLNTGELFF